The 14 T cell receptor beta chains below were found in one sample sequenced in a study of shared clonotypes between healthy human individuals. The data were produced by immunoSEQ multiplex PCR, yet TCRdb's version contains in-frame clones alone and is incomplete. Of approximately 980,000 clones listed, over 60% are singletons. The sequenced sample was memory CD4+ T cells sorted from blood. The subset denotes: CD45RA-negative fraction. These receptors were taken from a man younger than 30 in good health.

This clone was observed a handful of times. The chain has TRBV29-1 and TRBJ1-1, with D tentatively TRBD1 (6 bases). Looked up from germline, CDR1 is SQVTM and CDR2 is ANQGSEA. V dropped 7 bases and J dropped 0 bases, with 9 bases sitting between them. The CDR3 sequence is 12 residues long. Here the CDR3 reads CSGRGMNTEAFF. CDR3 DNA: TGCAGCGGCAGGGGTATGAACACTGAAGCTTTCTTT.

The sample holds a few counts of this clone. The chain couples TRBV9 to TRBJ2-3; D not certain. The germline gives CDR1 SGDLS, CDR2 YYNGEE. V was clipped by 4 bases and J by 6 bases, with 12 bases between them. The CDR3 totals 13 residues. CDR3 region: CASSQDWSDTQYF. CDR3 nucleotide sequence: TGTGCCAGCAGCCAAGACTGGTCGGATACGCAGTATTTT.

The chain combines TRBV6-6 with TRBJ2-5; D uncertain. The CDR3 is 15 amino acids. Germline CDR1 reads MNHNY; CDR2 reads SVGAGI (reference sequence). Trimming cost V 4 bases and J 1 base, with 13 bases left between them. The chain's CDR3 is CASSWTPSPQETQYF. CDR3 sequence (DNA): TGTGCCAGCAGTTGGACCCCATCACCCCAAGAGACCCAGTACTTC.

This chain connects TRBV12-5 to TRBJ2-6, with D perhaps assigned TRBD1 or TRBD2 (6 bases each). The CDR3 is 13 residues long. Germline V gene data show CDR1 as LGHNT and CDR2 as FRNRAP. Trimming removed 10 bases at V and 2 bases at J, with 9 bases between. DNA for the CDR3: TGTGCTACGGGGGCGCCTGGGGCCAACGTCCTGACTTTC. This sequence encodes CATGAPGANVLTF.

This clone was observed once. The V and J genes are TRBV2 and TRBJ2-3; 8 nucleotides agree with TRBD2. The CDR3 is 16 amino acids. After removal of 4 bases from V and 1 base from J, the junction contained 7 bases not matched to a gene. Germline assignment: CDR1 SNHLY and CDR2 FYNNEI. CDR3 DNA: TGTGCCAGCAGTGGGATTAGCGGGGCCCGCACAGATACGCAGTATTTT. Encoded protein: CASSGISGARTDTQYF. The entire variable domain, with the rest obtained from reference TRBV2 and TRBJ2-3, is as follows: EPEVTQTPSHQVTQMGQEVILRCVPISNHLYFYWYRQILGQKVEFLVSFYNNEISEKSEIFDDQFSVERPDGSNFTLKIRSTKLEDSAMYFCASSGISGARTDTQYFGPGTRLTVL.

CDR3 bases: TGTGCCAGCAGCTTAGGGCGGACCAACTATGGCTACACCTTC. The encoded protein is CASSLGRTNYGYTF. The chain combines TRBV27 with TRBJ1-2, with no clear D. The CDR3 is 14 residues long. V shed 6 bases and J shed 2 bases, with 13 bases lying between them. In germline, CDR1 is MNHEY, CDR2 SMNVEV (reference sequence).

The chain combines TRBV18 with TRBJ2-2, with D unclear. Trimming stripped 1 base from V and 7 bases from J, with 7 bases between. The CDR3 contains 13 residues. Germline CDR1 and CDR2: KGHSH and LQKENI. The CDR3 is CASSPREGGELFF. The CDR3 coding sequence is TGTGCCAGCTCACCACGTGAAGGCGGGGAGCTGTTTTTT.

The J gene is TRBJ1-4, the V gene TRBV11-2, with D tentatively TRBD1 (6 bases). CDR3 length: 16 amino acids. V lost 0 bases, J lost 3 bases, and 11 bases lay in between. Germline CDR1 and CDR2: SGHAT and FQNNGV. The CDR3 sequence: CASSLDLWTANEKLFF. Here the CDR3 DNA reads TGTGCCAGCAGCTTAGATTTATGGACAGCTAATGAAAAACTGTTTTTT.

The CDR3 protein is CAINDKNTSTDTQYF. The CDR3 bases are TGTGCCATCAACGATAAGAATACTAGCACAGATACGCAGTATTTT. The rearrangement joins TRBV10-3 to TRBJ2-3; D unclear. Germline CDR1 reads ENHRY; CDR2 reads SYGVKD. Deletions cut 7 bases from V and 0 bases from J, with 14 bases between. The CDR3 is made up of 15 amino acids.

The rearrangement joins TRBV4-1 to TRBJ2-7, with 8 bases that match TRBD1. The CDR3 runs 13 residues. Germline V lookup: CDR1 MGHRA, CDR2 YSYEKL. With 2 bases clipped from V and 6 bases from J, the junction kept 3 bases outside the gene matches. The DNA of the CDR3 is TGCGCCAGCAGCCAATTTGACAGGGGCGAGCAGTACTTC. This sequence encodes CASSQFDRGEQYF.

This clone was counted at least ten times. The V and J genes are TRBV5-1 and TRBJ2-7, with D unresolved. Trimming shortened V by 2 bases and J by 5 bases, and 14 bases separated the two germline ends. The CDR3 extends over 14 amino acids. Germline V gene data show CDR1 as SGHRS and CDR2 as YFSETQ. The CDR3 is CASSFQADVNEQYF. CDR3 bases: TGCGCCAGCAGCTTTCAGGCAGACGTGAACGAGCAGTACTTC.

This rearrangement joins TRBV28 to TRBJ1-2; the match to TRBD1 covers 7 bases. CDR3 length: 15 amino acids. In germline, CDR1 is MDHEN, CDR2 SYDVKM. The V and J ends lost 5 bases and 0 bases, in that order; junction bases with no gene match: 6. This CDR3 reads CASSPQDRANYGYTF. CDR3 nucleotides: TGTGCCAGCAGTCCCCAAGACAGGGCTAACTATGGCTACACCTTC.

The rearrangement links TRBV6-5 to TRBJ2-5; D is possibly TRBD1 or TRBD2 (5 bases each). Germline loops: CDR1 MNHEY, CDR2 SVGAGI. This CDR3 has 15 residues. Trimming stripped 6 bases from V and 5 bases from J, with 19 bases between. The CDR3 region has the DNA TGTGCCAGCAGCCCCCTAGGGACGCAATCGGAGACCCAGTACTTC. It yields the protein CASSPLGTQSETQYF.

CDR3 DNA sequence: TGCGCCAGCAGTTCCGGGACGGACCCCCGGAATTCACCCCTCCACTTT. This sequence encodes CASSSGTDPRNSPLHF. The J gene is TRBJ1-6, the V gene TRBV5-1; weak D call: TRBD1 (5 bases). The V and J ends lost 5 bases and 7 bases respectively, with 19 bases between them. Looked up from germline, CDR1 is SGHRS and CDR2 is YFSETQ. The CDR3 sequence is 16 residues long.